Below are 30 T cell receptor beta chains sequenced from a single sample in a study of blood T cell repertoires in COVID-19. TCRdb keeps only in-frame clones here, not all; method: immunoSEQ multiplex PCR. The top ten hold approximately 7.1% of the sample, which has fewer than 60,000 clones, roughly 84% seen once. The specimen was peripheral blood. The receptors stem from a human donor in a cohort sampled during active COVID-19.

This sequence joins TRBV27 and TRBJ2-1; 15 bases fit TRBD2. This CDR3 spans 16 amino acids. Trimming took 5 bases from V and 9 from J; bases not matched to a gene: 8. Germline V gene data show CDR1 as MNHEY and CDR2 as SMNVEV (reference sequence). The CDR3 sequence is CASSPGLAGGYREQFF. The CDR3 nucleotides are TGTGCCAGCAGTCCAGGACTAGCGGGAGGGTACCGTGAGCAGTTCTTC.

This chain uses TRBV3-1 (or the pseudogene TRBV3-2) with TRBJ2-7; D ambiguous. Trimming removed 0 bases from V and 9 bases from J, with 12 bases in between. This CDR3 comprises 13 residues. Germline CDR1 and CDR2: LGHDT and YNNKEL (reference sequence). DNA for the CDR3: TGTGCCAGCAGCCAAGATCCCCCCTTCGGGCAGTACTTC. This translates into CASSQDPPFGQYF.

The chain has TRBV2 and TRBJ1-6; 10 bases fit TRBD1. In germline, CDR1 is SNHLY, CDR2 FYNNEI. V shed 9 bases and J 10 bases; nucleotides not matched to a gene: 9. The CDR3 is 14 residues long. The CDR3 DNA reads TGTGCCAGGGAGAAGGGGGACAGGGGCTCACCCCTCCACTTT. Translating gives CAREKGDRGSPLHF.

The rearrangement uses TRBV28 and TRBJ2-1, with a weak D call TRBD1 (5 bases). The ends were cut back, 3 bases at V and 5 bases at J, with 11 bases in the middle. The CDR3 has 14 residues. In germline, CDR1 is MDHEN, CDR2 SYDVKM. CDR3 region: CASSFLQENNEQFF. The DNA of the CDR3 is TGTGCCAGCAGTTTCCTACAGGAGAACAATGAGCAGTTCTTC. Based on the CDR3 plus reference TRBV28 and TRBJ2-1, the full variable domain is DVKVTQSSRYLVKRTGEKVFLECVQDMDHENMFWYRQDPGLGLRLIYFSYDVKMKEKGDIPEGYSVSREKKERFSLILESASTNQTSMYLCASSFLQENNEQFFGPGTRLTVL.

The gene calls are TRBV27 and TRBJ1-2; 10 positions agree with TRBD1. Germline V gene data show CDR1 as MNHEY and CDR2 as SMNVEV (reference sequence). The CDR3 length is 13 residues. Losses at the gene ends were 4 bases for V and 4 bases for J; bases not matched to a gene: 0. The CDR3 region has the DNA TGTGCCAGCAGTTGGGACAGGGGCTATGGCTACACCTTC. Protein product: CASSWDRGYGYTF.

The CDR3 DNA reads TGTGCCAGCACTAACCTCCCCTACGAGCAGTACTTC. It encodes CASTNLPYEQYF. The chain uses TRBV11-3 and TRBJ2-7; no definite D call. Germline lookup yields CDR1 SGHNT and CDR2 YENEEA. CDR3 size: 12 residues. V was pared by 7 bases and J by 2 bases, with 9 bases between.

This clone was recorded only once. The genes are TRBV19 and TRBJ2-3; 7 bases are a match to TRBD2. Germline CDR1 is LNHDA and CDR2 is SQIVND (reference sequence). The CDR3 sequence is 15 residues long. Unmatched junction bases numbered 13, after V lost 8 bases and J lost 5 bases. The chain's CDR3 is CASHAGERVVDTQYF. The CDR3 region has the DNA TGTGCCAGTCATGCGGGAGAGCGGGTTGTAGATACGCAGTATTTT.

The J gene is TRBJ2-7, the V gene TRBV2, with 7 bases aligning to TRBD1. Germline values: CDR1 SNHLY, CDR2 FYNNEI. V was clipped by 10 bases and J by 3 bases; unmatched bases: 12. The CDR3 consists of 14 residues. The CDR3 bases are TGTGCCATACGATCGACAGGGCGACGCTACGAGCAGTACTTC. Amino acids: CAIRSTGRRYEQYF.

J is TRBJ2-3 and V is TRBV10-1; 10 nucleotides align to TRBD2. Trimming cost V 5 bases and J 2 bases; bases outside gene matches: 16. The CDR3 length is 19 residues. The germline CDR1 and CDR2 sequences are WNHNN and SYGVQD (reference sequence). CDR3 amino acids: CASSRRASGSSPSTDTQYF. The DNA of the CDR3 is TGCGCCAGCAGTCGACGGGCTAGCGGGAGTTCCCCCTCCACAGATACGCAGTATTTT.

V gene TRBV5-1 combines with J gene TRBJ1-1; D gene ambiguous. V lost 4 bases, J lost 1 base, and 11 bases lay in between. The CDR3 has 14 amino acids. CDR1 is SGHRS and CDR2 is YFSETQ in the germline V gene. The CDR3 protein is CASSEAISNTEAFF. DNA of the CDR3: TGCGCCAGCAGCGAGGCCATTTCGAACACTGAAGCTTTCTTT.

As DNA, the CDR3 is TGTGCCAGCAGCCCCGAGGGGGGGGGAATAGACATTCAGTACTTC. Translating it yields CASSPEGGGIDIQYF. The rearrangement joins TRBV7-9 to TRBJ2-4; D might be TRBD2 (7 bases). The V end lost 5 bases, the J end lost 8 bases, and 19 bases lay between the germline ends. Germline loops: CDR1 SEHNR, CDR2 FQNEAQ (reference sequence). This CDR3 region has 15 residues. The variable domain in full, with the rest retrieved from reference TRBV7-9 and TRBJ2-4, is DTGVSQNPRHKITKRGQNVTFRCDPISEHNRLYWYRQTLGQGPEFLTYFQNEAQLEKSRLLSDRFSAERPKGSFSTLEIQRTEQGDSAMYLCASSPEGGGIDIQYFGAGTRLSVL.

The V gene is TRBV14, the J gene TRBJ1-6, with a tentative D call TRBD1 (5 bases). Germline CDR1 SGHDN, CDR2 FVKESK. The CDR3 length is 15 residues. V was clipped by 5 bases and J by 9 bases, with 17 bases between them. The CDR3 reads CASSAARGQGSPLHF. CDR3 DNA sequence: TGTGCCAGCAGCGCCGCGCGGGGCCAGGGTTCACCCCTCCACTTT. The variable domain in full, with the rest retrieved from reference TRBV14 and TRBJ1-6, is EAGVTQFPSHSVIEKGQTVTLRCDPISGHDNLYWYRRVMGKEIKFLLHFVKESKQDESGMPNNRFLAERTGGTYSTLKVQPAELEDSGVYFCASSAARGQGSPLHFGNGTRLTVT.

J is TRBJ1-6 and V is TRBV10-1; 7 nucleotides line up with TRBD1. The CDR3 is made up of 18 amino acids. Losses at the gene ends were 3 bases for V and 0 bases for J; bases not matched to a gene: 8. Germline V gene data show CDR1 as WNHNN and CDR2 as SYGVQD (reference sequence). CDR3 loop: CASSDAGTASSYNSPLHF. CDR3 bases: TGCGCCAGCAGTGACGCCGGGACAGCGAGCTCCTATAATTCACCCCTCCACTTT.

This chain links TRBV9 with TRBJ2-5; 7 bases line up with TRBD2. This CDR3 has 16 residues. The germline CDR1 and CDR2 sequences are SGDLS and YYNGEE. The V and J ends lost 1 base and 5 bases, in that order; junction bases with no gene match: 11. The CDR3 DNA follows: TGTGCCAGCAGCGTACTCTCCGGGGAGGGACGCGAGACCCAGTACTTC. Translation gives CASSVLSGEGRETQYF.

The V gene is TRBV3-1 (or the pseudogene TRBV3-2), the J gene TRBJ1-3, with D unclear. The CDR3 has 14 residues. Germline V gene data show CDR1 as LGHDT and CDR2 as YNNKEL (reference sequence). V was shortened by 6 bases and J by 4 bases, with 13 bases between the two germline ends. DNA of the CDR3: TGTGCCAGCAGTCGCAGTGAATCGGGAAACACCATATATTTT. It codes for CASSRSESGNTIYF.

This sequence joins TRBV5-4 and TRBJ1-1, with D possibly TRBD1 on 6 matching bases. The CDR3 runs to 16 residues. Germline V gene sequence: CDR1 SGHNT, CDR2 YYREEE (reference sequence). Trimming pared 0 bases from V and 4 bases from J, leaving 16 bases between. The CDR3 loop is CASSLGAGARGTEAFF. Here the CDR3 DNA reads TGTGCCAGCAGCTTGGGTGCAGGGGCCCGGGGCACTGAAGCTTTCTTT.

This chain joins TRBV2 and TRBJ1-2; 12 nucleotides align to TRBD1. The length of the CDR3 is 14 residues. From germline, CDR1 is SNHLY and CDR2 FYNNEI. The trim removed 6 bases at V and 5 bases at J, leaving 4 bases unmatched. The CDR3: CASRGQGASYGYTF. In DNA, the CDR3 is TGTGCCAGCAGGGGACAGGGGGCGAGTTATGGCTACACCTTC.

The V and J genes are TRBV3-1 (or the pseudogene TRBV3-2) and TRBJ2-7; 14 nucleotides agree with TRBD2. Germline V gene data show CDR1 as LGHDT and CDR2 as YNNKEL (reference sequence). The CDR3 covers 17 residues. Trimming at V came to 1 base and at J to 3 bases, leaving 5 bases not matched to a gene. CDR3 nucleotides: TGTGCCAGCAGCCAAGTCAGGACTAGCGGGAGGAACTACGAGCAGTACTTC. Its translation is CASSQVRTSGRNYEQYF.

The gene calls are TRBV5-1 and TRBJ1-4; D call uncertain. Germline V gene sequence: CDR1 SGHRS, CDR2 YFSETQ. The CDR3 covers 17 residues. V lost 0 bases and J 1 base, leaving 13 bases between the germline ends. CDR3 bases: TGCGCCAGCAGCTTGGGAAGTGGTGGAGGAACTAATGAAAAACTGTTTTTT. This sequence encodes CASSLGSGGGTNEKLFF.

V and J are TRBV4-3 and TRBJ1-1; 7 nucleotides align to TRBD1. From germline, CDR1 is LGHNA and CDR2 YSLEER. J was trimmed by 10 bases and V by 0 bases; bases with no gene match: 11. This CDR3 has 15 residues. The CDR3, as DNA: TGCGCCAGCAGCCAAGATAGGGGCTTAGGGGGCAGAGCTTTCTTT. This translates into CASSQDRGLGGRAFF.

The chain employs TRBV6-5 and TRBJ1-2, with a possible D match to TRBD1 (6 bases). Trimming took 7 bases from V and 6 from J, leaving 12 bases between them. CDR3 size: 12 residues. Per germline, CDR1 MNHEY and CDR2 SVGAGI. The CDR3 loop is CASISQGNGYTF. CDR3 coding DNA: TGTGCCAGCATCTCACAGGGAAATGGCTACACCTTC.

The chain recombines TRBV6-2 or TRBV6-3 with TRBJ2-5; 7 bases are a match to TRBD2. The CDR3 spans 14 residues. Germline V gene data show CDR1 as MNHEY and CDR2 as SVGEGT. With 5 bases clipped from V and 2 bases from J, the junction kept 5 bases outside the gene matches. The DNA for the CDR3 is TGTGCCAGCAGTGGGCCTAGCGGACAAGAGACCCAGTACTTC. The encoded protein is CASSGPSGQETQYF.

This chain uses TRBV19 with TRBJ2-1; TRBD2 agrees at 10 bases. CDR3 length: 15 amino acids. Germline-derived CDR1 and CDR2 are LNHDA and SQIVND (reference sequence). The V gene end was trimmed by 3 bases and the J gene end by 7 bases; junction bases not matched to a gene: 6. DNA of the CDR3: TGTGCCAGTAGTATCGAACTAGCGGGAAGGAATGAGCAGTTCTTC. It translates to CASSIELAGRNEQFF.

This clone has only one observation. J is TRBJ2-3 and V is TRBV10-3; D possibly corresponds to TRBD2 (6 bases). Deletions cut 6 bases from V and 2 bases from J, with 15 bases between. The CDR3 consists of 15 residues. Germline V gene lookup returns CDR1 ENHRY and CDR2 SYGVKD. This chain's CDR3 is CAIRGVADFTDTQYF. CDR3 DNA sequence: TGTGCCATCAGAGGCGTAGCGGACTTCACAGATACGCAGTATTTT.

V usage is TRBV6-5 and J usage is TRBJ1-1; D possibly corresponds to TRBD1 (6 bases). Trimming took 2 bases from V and 7 from J, leaving 20 bases between them. Germline V gives CDR1 MNHEY, CDR2 SVGAGI. This CDR3 has 16 residues. The CDR3 DNA sequence: TGTGCCAGCAGTTACCAAGCTTCTAGGGGGAGGGATGAAGCTTTCTTT. Translated, it gives CASSYQASRGRDEAFF.

V and J are TRBV10-3 and TRBJ2-1; D is uncertain. CDR1 is ENHRY and CDR2 is SYGVKD in the germline V gene. This CDR3 region has 12 residues. The V end lost 0 bases, the J end lost 12 bases, and 9 bases lay between the germline ends. The CDR3: CAISESLSWQFF. The CDR3 nucleotides are TGTGCCATCAGTGAGTCCCTCAGTTGGCAGTTCTTC.

The chain recombines TRBV14 with TRBJ1-1; D remains unclear. CDR1 is SGHDN, CDR2 FVKESK, per germline. The CDR3 runs to 14 residues. Trimming stripped 4 bases from V and 1 base from J, with 10 bases between. The CDR3 region is CASSLRSWNTEAFF. DNA for the CDR3: TGTGCCAGCAGCCTTAGGAGTTGGAACACTGAAGCTTTCTTT.

The chain links TRBV5-5 to TRBJ1-5, with D perhaps TRBD1 (5 bases). Germline V gene lookup returns CDR1 SGHKS and CDR2 YYEKEE (reference sequence). V lost 4 bases, J lost 6 bases, and 17 bases lay in between. CDR3 size: 15 residues. CDR3 in amino acids: CASSLRVGGTQPQHF. The DNA of the CDR3 is TGTGCCAGCAGCCTTCGCGTTGGGGGGACTCAGCCCCAGCATTTT. Full variable domain (remainder filled in from reference TRBV5-5 and TRBJ1-5): DAGVTQSPTHLIKTRGQQVTLRCSPISGHKSVSWYQQVLGQGPQFIFQYYEKEERGRGNFPDRFSARQFPNYSSELNVNALLLGDSALYLCASSLRVGGTQPQHFGDGTRLSIL.

V and J are TRBV30 and TRBJ2-3; 10 bases line up with TRBD1. This CDR3 has 13 residues. V lost 4 bases and J lost 3; bases outside the gene matches: 1. CDR1 and CDR2 from the germline V gene are GTSNPN and SVGIG (reference sequence). The CDR3, as DNA: TGTGCCTGGAAGGACAGGGGGACAGATACGCAGTATTTT. It specifies CAWKDRGTDTQYF.

CDR3 nucleotides: TGTGCCAGCAGCCAAGACCCACAGGGTGACCAGTTCTTC. Encoded protein: CASSQDPQGDQFF. This chain connects TRBV3-1 (or the pseudogene TRBV3-2) to TRBJ2-1; weak D call: TRBD1 (6 bases). The CDR3 runs to 13 residues. Germline CDR1 reads LGHDT; CDR2 reads YNNKEL (reference sequence). V was pared by 0 bases and J by 13 bases, with 13 bases between.